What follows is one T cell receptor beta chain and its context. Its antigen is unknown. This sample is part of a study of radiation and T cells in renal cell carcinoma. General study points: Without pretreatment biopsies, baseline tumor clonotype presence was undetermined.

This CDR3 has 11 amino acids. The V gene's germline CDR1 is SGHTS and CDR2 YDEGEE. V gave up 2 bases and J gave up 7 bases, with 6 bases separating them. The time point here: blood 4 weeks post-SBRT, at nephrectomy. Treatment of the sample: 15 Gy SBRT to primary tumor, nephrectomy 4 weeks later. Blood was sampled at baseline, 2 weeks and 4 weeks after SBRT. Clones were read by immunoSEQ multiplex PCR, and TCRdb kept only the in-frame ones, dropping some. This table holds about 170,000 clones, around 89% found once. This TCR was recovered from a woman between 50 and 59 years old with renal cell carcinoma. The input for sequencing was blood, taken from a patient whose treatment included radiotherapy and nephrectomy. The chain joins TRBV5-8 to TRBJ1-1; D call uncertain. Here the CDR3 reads CASSFAVEAFF. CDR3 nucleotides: TGTGCCAGCAGCTTTGCGGTTGAAGCTTTCTTT.